This TCR beta chain was sequenced for a study of cytomegalovirus exposure and HLA in healthy donors. Regarding the study as a whole: Follow-up analysis later connected one missense variant in DCLRE1C with trimming of TCR beta V- and J-genes. Three chains linked to CMV were shown in vitro to be specific for CMV antigens. Being productive about 90% or about 30% of the time was typical of most TCR beta V segments in an earlier analysis. Cytomegalovirus association was listed for about 180 TCR beta chains.

Deletions cut 1 base from V and 4 bases from J, with 9 bases between. The germline V gene encodes CDR1 SEHNR and CDR2 FQNEAQ (reference sequence). There are 14 residues in the CDR3. Primers for the PCR totalled 60 Vbeta and 13 Jbeta. Repertoires were generated with immunoSEQ multiplex PCR, while TCRdb's copy carries only in-frame clones and drops some. The table includes about 200,000 clones, 76% detected once. This clone was detected a few times. Its target is not known. The specimen sequenced was PBMCs. The origin of this receptor is a man between 18 and 29 years old in good health and CMV-seronegative. This chain uses TRBV7-9 with TRBJ2-3, with unresolved D. The CDR3 protein is CASSLGISSDTQYF. CDR3 nucleotides: TGTGCCAGCAGCTTAGGTATTTCGTCAGATACGCAGTATTTT.